The clone carrying this TCR beta chain is a singleton in its sample. Its antigen is as yet unknown. The data were produced by immunoSEQ multiplex PCR, yet TCRdb's version contains in-frame clones alone and is incomplete. The data show roughly 70,000 clones, roughly 80% seen once. CDR1 and CDR2 from the germline V gene are SGDLS and YYNGEE. The junction had 11 bases not matched to a gene; V was cut back by 4 bases and J by 7 bases. This CDR3 is 17 amino acids long. The data belong to a study of T cell clones after liver transplantation. The overall study: Post-transplant blood was tracked for graft-donor-reactive T cell clones identified in a pre-transplant mixed lymphocyte reaction.

Overall study findings and caveats: Small, mixed patient groups and varying post-transplant times limit these conclusions.

The specimen was CD4+ T cells from blood, collected before liver transplant. This receptor was taken from a human donor who received a liver transplant. The V call is TRBV9, the J call TRBJ2-4; TRBD2 aligns across 13 bases. For the CDR3, the DNA is TGTGCCAGCAGCCCGGGGACTAGCGGGATTCAGGGGAACATTCAGTACTTC. This encodes CASSPGTSGIQGNIQYF.